One sample yielded the 32 T cell receptor beta chains listed below, sequenced in a study of blood T cell repertoires in COVID-19. Some clones are missing from TCRdb's copy, which holds only in-frame ones; the method was immunoSEQ multiplex PCR. This sample has some 350,000 clones, with approximately 89% found just once. Sequenced input: peripheral blood. The receptors were gathered from a young woman who had recovered from COVID-19.

The V gene is TRBV9, the J gene TRBJ2-1; 7 bases line up with TRBD2. The V and J ends lost 3 bases and 4 bases, in that order; junction bases with no gene match: 7. The CDR3 has 15 amino acids. Germline V CDR1 and CDR2: SGDLS, YYNGEE. As DNA, the CDR3 is TGTGCCAGCAGCGCAGACTCGGGACTATACAATGAGCAGTTCTTC. Translation: CASSADSGLYNEQFF.

This clone was counted only a few times. The J gene is TRBJ1-1, the V gene TRBV18; D not certain. The CDR3 has 13 residues. The V end lost 2 bases, the J end lost 1 base, and 5 bases lay between the germline ends. Germline lookup yields CDR1 KGHSH and CDR2 LQKENI. CDR3: CASSPEGNTEAFF. Here the CDR3 DNA reads TGTGCCAGCTCACCAGAGGGGAACACTGAAGCTTTCTTT.

The rearrangement links TRBV11-2 to TRBJ2-3; D call uncertain. The CDR3 consists of 14 residues. Trimming took off 1 base at V and 3 bases at J, with 8 bases between the two ends. CDR1 is SGHAT, CDR2 FQNNGV, per germline. The CDR3 is CASSLVVQTDTQYF. DNA for the CDR3: TGTGCCAGCAGCTTAGTTGTCCAGACAGATACGCAGTATTTT. The whole variable domain, filled in from reference TRBV11-2 and TRBJ2-3, reads EAGVAQSPRYKIIEKRQSVAFWCNPISGHATLYWYQQILGQGPKLLIQFQNNGVVDDSQLPKDRFSAERLKGVDSTLKIQPAKLEDSAVYLCASSLVVQTDTQYFGPGTRLTVL.

The V and J genes are TRBV5-6 and TRBJ2-1, with TRBD2 matching 7 bases. The CDR3 extends over 16 amino acids. The V gene end was trimmed by 2 bases and the J gene end by 0 bases; junction bases not matched to a gene: 5. Germline V gene lookup returns CDR1 SGHDT and CDR2 YYEEEE. The CDR3 sequence: CASSFRTRSSYNEQFF. CDR3 DNA: TGTGCCAGCAGCTTCCGGACTAGGAGCTCCTACAATGAGCAGTTCTTC. The full variable domain, rest sourced from reference TRBV5-6 and TRBJ2-1, is DAGVTQSPTHLIKTRGQQVTLRCSPKSGHDTVSWYQQALGQGPQFIFQYYEEEERQRGNFPDRFSGHQFPNYSSELNVNALLLGDSALYLCASSFRTRSSYNEQFFGPGTRLTVL.

V and J are TRBV6-5 and TRBJ1-1; 12 bases fit TRBD1. This CDR3 is built from 15 residues. Looked up from germline, CDR1 is MNHEY and CDR2 is SVGAGI. V lost 4 bases, J lost 5 bases, and 5 bases stayed unmatched. DNA of the CDR3: TGTGCCAGCAGTTCACCGGGACAGGGGGCAACTGAAGCTTTCTTT. This encodes CASSSPGQGATEAFF.

Note on this clone: This sample includes further DNA sequences coding for the same CDR3. This sequence joins TRBV5-1 and TRBJ2-1; 11 nucleotides match TRBD2. The CDR3 spans 15 residues. The trim removed 0 bases at V and 4 bases at J, leaving 0 bases unmatched. Per germline, CDR1 SGHRS and CDR2 YFSETQ. The CDR3, as DNA: TGCGCCAGCAGCTTGGCTAGCGGGGGGTACAATGAGCAGTTCTTC. Translation: CASSLASGGYNEQFF.

The rearrangement links TRBV3-1 (or the pseudogene TRBV3-2) to TRBJ2-1; TRBD2 might be the D (5 bases). V was shortened by 1 base and J by 4 bases, with 29 bases between the two germline ends. Germline-derived CDR1 and CDR2 are LGHDT and YNNKEL (reference sequence). The CDR3 totals 21 residues. Here the CDR3 reads CASSQAQRRWTAGEGYNEQFF. The CDR3 DNA is TGTGCCAGCAGCCAAGCACAACGTAGATGGACTGCGGGCGAGGGTTACAATGAGCAGTTCTTC.

V is TRBV29-1 and J is TRBJ1-2; TRBD1 might be the D (6 bases). Germline V gives CDR1 SQVTM, CDR2 ANQGSEA. The V and J ends lost 6 bases and 6 bases respectively, with 11 bases between them. The CDR3 has 11 amino acids. The CDR3 region has the DNA TGCAGCGTCGCCGGGACAAATGGCTACACCTTC. Residues: CSVAGTNGYTF.

This clone was observed at least ten times. J is TRBJ1-2 and V is TRBV9; 9 nucleotides match TRBD1. The CDR3 sequence is 16 residues long. CDR1 SGDLS and CDR2 YYNGEE come from the germline V gene. V was clipped by 4 bases and J by 6 bases; unmatched bases: 13. CDR3 loop: CASSTPGQGPFDGYTF. The CDR3 coding sequence is TGTGCCAGCAGCACTCCGGGACAGGGACCCTTTGATGGCTACACCTTC.

This chain links TRBV7-2 with TRBJ1-5; 12 nucleotides match TRBD1. CDR1 is SGHTA, CDR2 FQGNSA, per germline. V was clipped by 6 bases and J by 4 bases; unmatched bases: 10. This CDR3 has 17 amino acids. DNA of the CDR3: TGTGCCAGCAGTATTTGGGGGGACAGGGGGCGAAATCAGCCCCAGCATTTT. Amino acids: CASSIWGDRGRNQPQHF.

The chain joins TRBV5-6 to TRBJ1-1; TRBD1 is a possible D gene (6 bases). The CDR3 consists of 12 residues. Deletions cut 4 bases from V and 4 bases from J, with 8 bases between. Germline V gene lookup returns CDR1 SGHDT and CDR2 YYEEEE. CDR3 in amino acids: CASSTGFTEAFF. DNA for the CDR3: TGTGCCAGCAGCACAGGGTTCACTGAAGCTTTCTTT.

V and J are TRBV2 and TRBJ2-3; TRBD2 aligns across 7 bases. Germline CDR1 SNHLY, CDR2 FYNNEI. CDR3 length: 21 residues. V trimming: 6 bases; J trimming: 6 bases; junction bases outside the gene matches: 30. In DNA, the CDR3 is TGTGCCAGCAGCCACACCCCAATCGGGCTAGCGGAAAGAGGGTTCCCCGATACGCAGTATTTT. It translates to CASSHTPIGLAERGFPDTQYF.

CDR3 sequence (DNA): TGTGCCAGCAGCCCCATGGGAGGGGGTACAGATACGCAGTATTTT. Residues: CASSPMGGGTDTQYF. The chain joins TRBV11-2 to TRBJ2-3, with TRBD2 as a possible D gene (7 bases). The length of the CDR3 is 15 residues. Trimming removed 5 bases from V and 3 bases from J, with 15 bases in between. Looked up from germline, CDR1 is SGHAT and CDR2 is FQNNGV.

This clone has just one count. The V gene is TRBV7-9, the J gene TRBJ2-3, with TRBD1 as a possible D gene (8 bases). Germline-derived CDR1 and CDR2 are SEHNR and FQNEAQ (reference sequence). The CDR3 has 16 residues. Trimming removed 5 bases at V and 1 base at J, with 16 bases between. CDR3: CASSPRQGRGTDTQYF. CDR3 bases: TGTGCCAGCAGCCCCAGACAGGGGAGGGGCACAGATACGCAGTATTTT.

V gene TRBV18 combines with J gene TRBJ2-5; D remains ambiguous. In germline, CDR1 is KGHSH, CDR2 LQKENI. Trimming stripped 2 bases from V and 2 bases from J, with 12 bases between. CDR3 length: 15 amino acids. CDR3 bases: TGTGCCAGCTCACCAAGTCTAGTTGGGCAAGAGACCCAGTACTTC. It translates to CASSPSLVGQETQYF. Looking up the rest from reference TRBV18 and TRBJ2-5 gives the full variable domain: NAGVMQNPRHLVRRRGQEARLRCSPMKGHSHVYWYRQLPEEGLKFMVYLQKENIIDESGMPKERFSAEFPKEGPSILRIQQVVRGDSAAYFCASSPSLVGQETQYFGPGTRLLVL.

The chain has TRBV7-9 and TRBJ2-1; 7 bases line up with TRBD2. V was pared by 5 bases and J by 4 bases, with 14 bases of the junction left unmatched. The CDR3 consists of 17 residues. The V gene's germline CDR1 is SEHNR and CDR2 FQNEAQ (reference sequence). The CDR3 protein is CASSPGLGSGHYNEQFF. The CDR3 DNA is TGTGCCAGCAGCCCGGGCCTCGGTAGCGGGCATTACAATGAGCAGTTCTTC.

This clone was counted between two and nine times. The chain couples TRBV4-1 to TRBJ1-5; D possibly corresponds to TRBD1 (6 bases). CDR3 size: 15 residues. The V gene lost 1 base and the J gene lost 3 bases, with 10 bases spanning the gap. Germline-derived CDR1 and CDR2 are MGHRA and YSYEKL. CDR3: CASSQGRGNNQPQHF. CDR3 coding DNA: TGCGCCAGCAGCCAAGGAAGGGGGAACAATCAGCCCCAGCATTTT.

The chain is built from TRBV18 and TRBJ2-3; unclear D gene. The V gene's germline CDR1 is KGHSH and CDR2 LQKENI. The CDR3 runs 14 residues. Trimming pared 3 bases from V and 2 bases from J, leaving 9 bases between. Here the CDR3 DNA reads TGTGCCAGCTCACCCACCGCTAACACAGATACGCAGTATTTT. Translated: CASSPTANTDTQYF. Together with reference TRBV18 and TRBJ2-3, the CDR3 gives the full variable domain: NAGVMQNPRHLVRRRGQEARLRCSPMKGHSHVYWYRQLPEEGLKFMVYLQKENIIDESGMPKERFSAEFPKEGPSILRIQQVVRGDSAAYFCASSPTANTDTQYFGPGTRLTVL.

The chain carries TRBV5-8 and TRBJ1-2; the match to TRBD1 covers 8 bases. J gave up 4 bases and V 4 bases, and 6 bases lay outside the gene matches. Germline-derived CDR1 and CDR2 are SGHTS and YDEGEE. This CDR3 comprises 14 residues. The CDR3: CASSPGQGTYGYTF. As DNA, the CDR3 is TGTGCCAGCAGCCCCGGACAGGGAACCTATGGCTACACCTTC.

This rearrangement joins TRBV2 to TRBJ1-2; D possibly corresponds to TRBD1 (5 bases). Germline assignment: CDR1 SNHLY and CDR2 FYNNEI. The CDR3 extends over 14 amino acids. Trimming shortened V by 2 bases and J by 5 bases, and 12 bases separated the two germline ends. CDR3 protein: CASSETDRDYGYTF. CDR3 sequence (DNA): TGTGCCAGCAGTGAAACCGACAGAGATTATGGCTACACCTTC.

The rearrangement links TRBV9 to TRBJ2-1; the match to TRBD2 covers 7 bases. Germline CDR1 SGDLS, CDR2 YYNGEE. Losses at the gene ends were 3 bases for V and 6 bases for J; bases not matched to a gene: 9. The length of the CDR3 is 15 residues. The DNA for the CDR3 is TGTGCCAGCAGCGGTAGCGGGTCCCCCGGCAATGAGCAGTTCTTC. Protein product: CASSGSGSPGNEQFF.

In this sample, this clone turned up a few times. CDR3: CASSYGTVFYNSPLHF. The CDR3 region has the DNA TGTGCCAGCAGCTATGGGACTGTTTTCTATAATTCACCCCTCCACTTT. The chain couples TRBV7-9 to TRBJ1-6; D perhaps matches TRBD1 (5 bases). Germline V gene data show CDR1 as SEHNR and CDR2 as FQNEAQ (reference sequence). This CDR3 comprises 16 residues. The V end lost 4 bases, the J end lost 3 bases, and 13 bases lay between the germline ends.

This clone was counted ten times or more. J is TRBJ1-1 and V is TRBV7-9; maybe TRBD1 (5 bases). From germline, CDR1 is SEHNR and CDR2 FQNEAQ (reference sequence). V lost 5 bases to trimming and J lost 4 bases, with 17 bases between them. This CDR3 is built from 15 residues. In nucleotides, the CDR3 is TGTGCCAGCAGCCAGACTGGGGCTGGGGTCACTGAAGCTTTCTTT. It is translated as CASSQTGAGVTEAFF.

This clone was counted a single time. The V call is TRBV11-2, the J call TRBJ1-1, with D possibly being TRBD1 (6 bases). From germline, CDR1 is SGHAT and CDR2 FQNNGV. The CDR3 runs 15 residues. V dropped 6 bases and J dropped 0 bases, with 14 bases sitting between them. The CDR3 bases are TGTGCCAGCAGTTATAACAGGGTCGTGAACACTGAAGCTTTCTTT. It codes for CASSYNRVVNTEAFF.

V and J are TRBV19 and TRBJ1-1; D possibly corresponds to TRBD1 (5 bases). The CDR3 is 15 amino acids. V was clipped by 3 bases and J by 1 base, with 12 bases between them. Germline V lookup: CDR1 LNHDA, CDR2 SQIVND (reference sequence). CDR3 residues: CASSIGVDRNTEAFF. The DNA for the CDR3 is TGTGCCAGTAGTATTGGGGTCGACAGGAACACTGAAGCTTTCTTT.

The rearrangement uses TRBV5-1 and TRBJ2-5; 8 nucleotides align to TRBD1. The CDR3 length is 15 residues. The V and J ends lost 4 bases and 5 bases, in that order; junction bases with no gene match: 10. Germline CDR1 and CDR2: SGHRS and YFSETQ. The CDR3 region has the DNA TGCGCCAGCAGCCCGGCAGGCAGGGGGCATGAGACCCAGTACTTC. Amino acid sequence: CASSPAGRGHETQYF.

Comments on this clone: This sample also contains other DNA sequences that code for the same CDR3. V and J are TRBV19 and TRBJ1-2, with TRBD1 identical over 9 bases. V shed 6 bases, J shed 4 bases, and the junction held 3 bases outside the gene matches. Germline V lookup: CDR1 LNHDA, CDR2 SQIVND (reference sequence). CDR3 length equals 13 residues. The CDR3, as DNA: TGTGCCAGTAGCCCGGGACAGGGCTATGGCTACACCTTC. It translates to CASSPGQGYGYTF.

In its sample, this clone was seen once. The gene calls are TRBV6-5 and TRBJ2-2; TRBD2 matches 7 bases. This CDR3 is 16 amino acids long. Trimming cost V 0 bases and J 4 bases; bases outside gene matches: 5. Germline V CDR1 and CDR2: MNHEY, SVGAGI. In nucleotides, the CDR3 is TGTGCCAGCAGTTACTCTGGGGGAGGGCCCACCGGGGAGCTGTTTTTT. Protein product: CASSYSGGGPTGELFF.

The J gene is TRBJ1-2, the V gene TRBV3-1 (or the pseudogene TRBV3-2); maybe TRBD1 (6 bases). The germline CDR1 and CDR2 sequences are LGHDT and YNNKEL (reference sequence). The length of the CDR3 is 15 residues. V was shortened by 1 base and J by 4 bases, with 13 bases between the two germline ends. The DNA of the CDR3 is TGTGCCAGCAGCCAAGTTGGGGGGGCCCGCTATGGCTACACCTTC. Translated: CASSQVGGARYGYTF.

This clone was seen just once. The chain joins TRBV19 to TRBJ1-6, with D possibly TRBD1 on 5 matching bases. Per germline, CDR1 LNHDA and CDR2 SQIVND (reference sequence). The CDR3 contains 16 residues. V lost 3 bases, J lost 3 bases, and 12 bases lay in between. The CDR3 coding sequence is TGTGCCAGTAGTATCGGCCAGGGATTCTATAATTCACCCCTCCACTTT. Translated: CASSIGQGFYNSPLHF.

The chain uses TRBV11-3 and TRBJ2-5; 11 nucleotides line up with TRBD1. CDR3 length: 15 residues. Losses at the gene ends were 5 bases for V and 4 bases for J; bases not matched to a gene: 6. Germline assignment: CDR1 SGHNT and CDR2 YENEEA. CDR3 sequence: CASSPGTGGVETQYF. The CDR3 region has the DNA TGTGCCAGCAGCCCCGGGACAGGGGGTGTAGAGACCCAGTACTTC.

The chain uses TRBV9 and TRBJ2-5; 9 nucleotides align to TRBD2. The CDR3 is 17 residues long. V lost 3 bases to trimming and J lost 5 bases; unmatched junction nucleotides: 14. Per the germline V gene, CDR1 is SGDLS and CDR2 is YYNGEE. CDR3 nucleotide sequence: TGTGCCAGCAGCGGACTACAGGAGCGGGAGGCGTTGGAGACCCAGTACTTC. Translated: CASSGLQEREALETQYF.